Presented here are 22 T cell receptor beta chains from one specimen sequenced in a study of shared clonotypes between healthy human individuals (dated by TCRdb to the early 2020s). Libraries were built with the immunoSEQ multiplex PCR assay. TCRdb limited this immuneACCESS table to in-frame rearrangements with V and J called. A share of clones is missing; checked studies link under half to unresolved V genes, and the rest is unexplained. The sample table shows about 1.5 million clones, and 98% are seen once. Together, the top ten hold 0.45% of the sample. The sample taken for sequencing was naive CD4+ T cells sorted from blood. The cell subset or site label, read with the paper, signifies: CD45RA+ positively selected. Receptors originate from a man younger than 40 in good health.

The V and J genes are TRBV10-3 and TRBJ2-5; D is unresolved. CDR1 and CDR2 (germline): ENHRY, SYGVKD. This CDR3 is built from 14 residues. Between the trimmed V and J ends, which lost 3 bases and 2 bases, there was a span of 10 bases. CDR3 sequence (DNA): TGTGCCATCAGTGACAGGAACTCACAAGAGACCCAGTACTTC. Its protein product is CAISDRNSQETQYF.

The chain uses TRBV6-4 and TRBJ2-7, with 8 bases lining up with TRBD2. The germline V gene encodes CDR1 MRHNA and CDR2 SNTAGT. This CDR3 has 13 residues. The V segment lost 4 bases and the J segment 7 bases; nucleotides outside the gene matches: 6. CDR3 sequence (DNA): TGTGCCAGCAGTGTACGGGAGGGGTGGGAGCAGTACTTC. This codes for CASSVREGWEQYF.

The chain links TRBV19 to TRBJ1-2; 7 nucleotides match TRBD1. V lost 5 bases and J lost 4; bases outside the gene matches: 7. CDR3 size: 14 residues. Germline V lookup: CDR1 LNHDA, CDR2 SQIVND (reference sequence). For the CDR3, the DNA is TGTGCCAGTAGTGCCACAGGACAGGTCTATGGCTACACCTTC. This codes for CASSATGQVYGYTF.

V gene TRBV4-1 combines with J gene TRBJ1-1; maybe TRBD1 (5 bases). Germline loops: CDR1 MGHRA, CDR2 YSYEKL. The V and J ends lost 0 bases and 0 bases respectively, with 14 bases between them. This CDR3 has 17 amino acids. The CDR3 nucleotides read TGCGCCAGCAGCCAAGAGGCAGGGAGAGGAGTGAACACTGAAGCTTTCTTT. This gives the protein CASSQEAGRGVNTEAFF.

DNA of the CDR3: TGTGCCAGCAGCCCAGGGACAGCTGGGGCCAACGTCCTGACTTTC. Encoded protein: CASSPGTAGANVLTF. The chain employs TRBV5-4 and TRBJ2-6; TRBD1 matches at 7 bases. The length of the CDR3 is 15 residues. V lost 4 bases to trimming and J lost 2 bases; unmatched junction nucleotides: 3. Germline V gene lookup returns CDR1 SGHNT and CDR2 YYREEE (reference sequence).

This chain joins TRBV29-1 and TRBJ1-1, with a tentative D call TRBD1 (6 bases). The CDR3 length is 14 residues. Trimming took 5 bases from V and 4 from J, leaving 17 bases between them. Germline V gene lookup returns CDR1 SQVTM and CDR2 ANQGSEA. The CDR3 bases are TGCAGCGTTATTAAGGACAGAGGAAGCACTGAAGCTTTCTTT. It codes for CSVIKDRGSTEAFF.

The V and J genes are TRBV11-2 and TRBJ2-2; D uncertain. Trimming removed 5 bases from V and 6 bases from J, with 13 bases in between. This CDR3 spans 14 amino acids. Looked up from germline, CDR1 is SGHAT and CDR2 is FQNNGV. The chain's CDR3 is CASSPRIGPGELFF. The DNA of the CDR3 is TGTGCCAGCAGCCCCAGGATAGGCCCCGGGGAGCTGTTTTTT.

The rearrangement joins TRBV5-4 to TRBJ2-7; 8 bases line up with TRBD2. Germline lookup yields CDR1 SGHNT and CDR2 YYREEE (reference sequence). The V segment lost 7 bases and the J segment 1 base; nucleotides outside the gene matches: 10. This CDR3 is built from 15 residues. This chain's CDR3 is CASRRGTRSSYEQYF. The CDR3 coding sequence is TGTGCCAGCCGACGGGGGACTAGATCGTCCTACGAGCAGTACTTC.

As to this clone: In the same sample, other DNA sequences code for this CDR3. V gene TRBV5-1 combines with J gene TRBJ1-1; D ambiguous. The germline CDR1 and CDR2 sequences are SGHRS and YFSETQ. The ends were cut back, 0 bases at V and 0 bases at J, with 6 bases in the middle. The CDR3 is 14 amino acids. The DNA for the CDR3 is TGCGCCAGCAGCTTGGAACCCATGAACACTGAAGCTTTCTTT. Amino acids: CASSLEPMNTEAFF.

This chain connects TRBV28 to TRBJ1-5; a weak D match, TRBD1 (6 bases). Trimming removed 4 bases at V and 2 bases at J, with 9 bases between. The CDR3 extends over 14 amino acids. Germline CDR1 is MDHEN and CDR2 is SYDVKM. The CDR3 loop reads CASSSQGGNQPQHF. DNA for the CDR3: TGTGCCAGCAGTTCACAGGGTGGCAATCAGCCCCAGCATTTT. Drawing the rest from reference TRBV28 and TRBJ1-5, the complete variable domain is DVKVTQSSRYLVKRTGEKVFLECVQDMDHENMFWYRQDPGLGLRLIYFSYDVKMKEKGDIPEGYSVSREKKERFSLILESASTNQTSMYLCASSSQGGNQPQHFGDGTRLSIL.

J is TRBJ2-7 and V is TRBV5-1; no definite D call. CDR3 length: 15 amino acids. CDR1 SGHRS and CDR2 YFSETQ come from the germline V gene. V was clipped by 0 bases and J by 0 bases, with 10 bases between them. CDR3 region: CASSLALSGSYEQYF. In DNA, the CDR3 is TGCGCCAGCAGCTTGGCGCTGTCGGGCTCCTACGAGCAGTACTTC.

This clone has just a few counts. The sample has other DNA sequences that encode this CDR3 too. V usage is TRBV7-9 and J usage is TRBJ1-5, with unresolved D. Germline V gene data show CDR1 as SEHNR and CDR2 as FQNEAQ (reference sequence). The V gene lost 2 bases and the J gene lost 5 bases, with 7 bases spanning the gap. The CDR3 sequence is 13 residues long. The CDR3, as DNA: TGTGCCAGCAGCTTACGGGGAGATCAGCCCCAGCATTTT. Its protein is CASSLRGDQPQHF.

Regarding this clone: The sample contains more than one DNA sequence encoding this CDR3. J is TRBJ1-1 and V is TRBV19, with unresolved D. V was shortened by 3 bases and J by 0 bases, with 5 bases between the two germline ends. Germline loops: CDR1 LNHDA, CDR2 SQIVND (reference sequence). The CDR3 is 13 residues long. CDR3 amino acids: CASSIQMNTEAFF. The CDR3, as DNA: TGTGCCAGTAGTATCCAAATGAACACTGAAGCTTTCTTT.

The chain uses TRBV10-3 and TRBJ2-1, with 9 bases matching TRBD1. Germline loops: CDR1 ENHRY, CDR2 SYGVKD. Trimming at V came to 6 bases and at J to 1 base, leaving 4 bases not matched to a gene. The CDR3 runs 15 residues. The CDR3 coding sequence is TGTGCCATCAGCCGGGACAGGGCGTCCTACAATGAGCAGTTCTTC. It translates to CAISRDRASYNEQFF.

The V gene is TRBV7-2, the J gene TRBJ1-1; 7 nucleotides match TRBD1. CDR1 and CDR2 from the germline V gene are SGHTA and FQGNSA. The CDR3 contains 16 residues. V lost 1 base to trimming and J lost 0 bases; unmatched junction nucleotides: 5. The CDR3 nucleotides are TGTGCCAGCAGCTTAGGGCCAGGGGGAATGAACACTGAAGCTTTCTTT. Amino acid sequence: CASSLGPGGMNTEAFF.

CDR3 residues: CASSLDLQSTDTQYF. The CDR3 nucleotides are TGTGCCAGCAGCTTAGATCTGCAGAGCACAGATACGCAGTATTTT. The J gene is TRBJ2-3, the V gene TRBV11-2; no clear D. The CDR3 runs to 15 residues. The ends were cut back, 0 bases at V and 0 bases at J, with 7 bases in the middle. The germline CDR1 and CDR2 sequences are SGHAT and FQNNGV. The full variable domain, completed using reference TRBV11-2 and TRBJ2-3, is EAGVAQSPRYKIIEKRQSVAFWCNPISGHATLYWYQQILGQGPKLLIQFQNNGVVDDSQLPKDRFSAERLKGVDSTLKIQPAKLEDSAVYLCASSLDLQSTDTQYFGPGTRLTVL.

The chain has TRBV5-6 and TRBJ2-5, with D perhaps TRBD1 (6 bases). Germline loops: CDR1 SGHDT, CDR2 YYEEEE. V lost 2 bases and J lost 0, with 8 bases in between. The CDR3 consists of 14 residues. The CDR3 bases are TGTGCCAGCAGCTTACAGGGTCACCAAGAGACCCAGTACTTC. Its translation: CASSLQGHQETQYF.

To note about this clone: The identical CDR3 is also encoded by other nucleotide sequences in the sample. The genes are TRBV6-5 and TRBJ2-7; TRBD1 is a possible D gene (6 bases). The CDR3 totals 12 residues. V was clipped by 6 bases and J by 3 bases, with 9 bases between them. The germline CDR1 and CDR2 sequences are MNHEY and SVGAGI. CDR3 nucleotide sequence: TGTGCCAGCAGGAAGGACAGCTACGAGCAGTACTTC. This gives the protein CASRKDSYEQYF.

This clone occurred a few times. The chain joins TRBV7-6 to TRBJ1-4, with D perhaps matching TRBD1 (6 bases). Deletions cut 6 bases from V and 0 bases from J, with 8 bases between. The CDR3 contains 14 residues. Looked up from germline, CDR1 is SGHVS and CDR2 is FNYEAQ. CDR3 DNA: TGTGCCAGCAGTCGGACAGCAACTAATGAAAAACTGTTTTTT. It specifies CASSRTATNEKLFF. The whole variable domain, filled in from reference TRBV7-6 and TRBJ1-4, reads GAGVSQSPRYKVTKRGQDVALRCDPISGHVSLYWYRQALGQGPEFLTYFNYEAQQDKSGLPNDRFSAERPEGSISTLTIQRTEQRDSAMYRCASSRTATNEKLFFGSGTQLSVL.

This clone was detected only once. V usage is TRBV27 and J usage is TRBJ1-6; D call uncertain. The CDR3 extends over 16 amino acids. CDR1 and CDR2 (germline): MNHEY, SMNVEV (reference sequence). The germline V and J ends were trimmed by 2 bases and 5 bases, with 13 bases remaining between them. Here the CDR3 DNA reads TGTGCCAGCAGTTTAGGTGGAGGAGAAGATAATTCACCCCTCCACTTT. It yields the protein CASSLGGGEDNSPLHF.

The rearrangement joins TRBV15 to TRBJ1-2; D ambiguous. The CDR3 length is 14 residues. Deletions cut 0 bases from V and 4 bases from J, with 9 bases between. Germline V gene data show CDR1 as LNHNV and CDR2 as YYDKDF (reference sequence). The CDR3 nucleotides are TGTGCCACCAGCAGAGATGGGGAGAGCTATGGCTACACCTTC. It specifies CATSRDGESYGYTF.

As to this clone: The identical CDR3 is also encoded by other nucleotide sequences in the sample. The V and J genes are TRBV29-1 and TRBJ1-1, with 10 bases fitting TRBD1. CDR3 length: 13 residues. Germline trimming cut 4 bases from V and 5 bases from J; bases unmatched to any gene: 4. Germline CDR1 and CDR2: SQVTM and ANQGSEA. CDR3 bases: TGCAGCGTTGGGACAGGGGGTGGTACTGAAGCTTTCTTT. Protein: CSVGTGGGTEAFF.